This TCR beta chain was captured in a study of CD8 T cells in Susac syndrome. Points on this clonotype: An end of the junction does not agree with germline; a read error may underlie this.

Germline V lookup: CDR1 SSHAT, CDR2 FNYEAQ (reference sequence). This CDR3 spans 15 amino acids. The T cells that were sequenced for TCR beta were CD8+ and CD4+ cells from blood. Multiple sclerosis controls were treatment-naive patients with stable or active relapsing-remitting disease. Both CD4+ and CD8+ T cells were negatively isolated, and TEMRA cells underwent FACS enrichment. When the RNA was reverse transcribed, random hexamers were used with an input of 0.5 to 1 ug. The TCR beta CDR3 was amplified by immunoSEQ multiplex PCR across 54 Vbeta, 13 Jbeta. TCRdb called the immunoSEQ multiplex PCR reads again in MiXCR, with one record for every CDR3 protein. Among approximately 160,000 distinct CDR3 sequences listed, approximately 93% were seen once.

The chain couples TRBV7-7 to TRBJ2-5; D is possibly TRBD2 (6 bases). The clonotype originates from a human donor with multiple sclerosis. Source material: CD4+ T cells from PBMCs. For the CDR3, the DNA is TGTGCTAGCAGCTCCGCCGGGACTTTCCAAGAGACCCAGTACTTC. Its protein product is CASSSAGTFQETQYF.